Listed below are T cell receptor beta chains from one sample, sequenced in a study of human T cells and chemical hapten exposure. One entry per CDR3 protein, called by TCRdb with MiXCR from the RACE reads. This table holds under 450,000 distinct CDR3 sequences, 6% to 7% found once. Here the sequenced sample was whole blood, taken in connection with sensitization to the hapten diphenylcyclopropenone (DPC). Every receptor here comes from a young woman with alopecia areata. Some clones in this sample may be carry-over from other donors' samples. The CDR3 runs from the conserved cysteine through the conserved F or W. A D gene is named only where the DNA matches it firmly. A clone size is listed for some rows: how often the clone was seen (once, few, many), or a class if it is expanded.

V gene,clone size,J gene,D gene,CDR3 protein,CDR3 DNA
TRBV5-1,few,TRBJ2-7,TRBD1,CASSITGGPTYEQYF,TGCGCCAGCAGCATTACAGGGGGACCAACCTACGAGCAGTACTTC
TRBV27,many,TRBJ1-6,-,CASSAGYPGSSPLHF,TGTGCCAGCAGCGCTGGGTACCCCGGTTCTTCACCCCTCCACTTT
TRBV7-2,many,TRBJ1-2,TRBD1,CASSPDRGPGYTF,TGTGCCAGCAGCCCTGACAGGGGGCCTGGCTACACCTTC
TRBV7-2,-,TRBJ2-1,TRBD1,CASSSGGSRREQFF,TGTGCCAGCAGCTCAGGGGGCTCTCGTCGGGAGCAGTTCTTC
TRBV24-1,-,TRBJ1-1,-,CATRGQNTEAFF,TGTGCCACCAGAGGACAGAACACTGAAGCTTTCTTT
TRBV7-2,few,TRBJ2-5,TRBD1,CASSLASGQGAEETQYF,TGTGCCAGCAGCTTAGCAAGCGGACAGGGGGCTGAGGAGACCCAGTACTTC
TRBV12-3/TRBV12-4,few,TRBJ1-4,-,CASSFRDGNEKLFF,TGTGCCAGCAGTTTCCGGGACGGTAATGAAAAACTGTTTTTT
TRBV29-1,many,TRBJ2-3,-,CSVEDPDTQYF,TGCAGCGTTGAAGATCCTGATACGCAGTATTTT
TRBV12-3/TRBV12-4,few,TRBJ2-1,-,CASIERLVSSEQFF,TGTGCCAGCATCGAGAGACTAGTCTCAAGTGAGCAGTTCTTC
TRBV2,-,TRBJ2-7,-,CASRGSPKWPGGHEQYF,TGTGCCAGCAGGGGCAGCCCGAAGTGGCCAGGAGGGCACGAGCAGTACTTC
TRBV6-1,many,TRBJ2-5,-,CASGRGEETQYF,TGTGCCAGCGGGAGGGGGGAAGAGACCCAGTACTTC
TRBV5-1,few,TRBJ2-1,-,CASSFSGDSSYNEQFF,TGCGCCAGCAGCTTCTCCGGGGATAGCTCCTACAATGAGCAGTTCTTC
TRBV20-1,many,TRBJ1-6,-,CSASVGIGISPLHF,TGCAGTGCTAGTGTGGGGATCGGGATTTCACCCCTCCACTTT
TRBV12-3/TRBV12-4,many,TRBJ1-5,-,CASTSGTLLGEPQPQHF,TGTGCCAGCACCTCCGGGACCCTATTAGGAGAACCTCAGCCCCAGCATTTT
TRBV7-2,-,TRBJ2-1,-,CASSLIGVAYNEQFF,TGTGCCAGCAGCTTAATCGGTGTCGCATACAATGAGCAGTTCTTC
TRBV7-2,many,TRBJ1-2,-,CASSLGAVANYGYTF,TGTGCCAGCAGCTTAGGGGCGGTAGCTAACTATGGCTACACCTTC
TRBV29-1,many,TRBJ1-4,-,CSVLDWRPEKLFF,TGCAGCGTCCTGGATTGGCGGCCGGAAAAACTGTTTTTT
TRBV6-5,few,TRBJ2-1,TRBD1,CASSSSSGTGQEFF,TGTGCCAGCAGCTCTTCCTCCGGGACAGGGCAAGAGTTCTTC
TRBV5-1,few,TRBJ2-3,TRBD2,CASSLTLAGGTTDTQYF,TGCGCCAGCAGCTTGACCCTAGCGGGGGGGACTACAGATACGCAGTATTTT
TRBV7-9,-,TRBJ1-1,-,CASSLRAQNTEAFF,TGTGCCAGCAGCTTGAGGGCCCAGAACACTGAAGCTTTCTTT
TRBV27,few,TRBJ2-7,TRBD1,CASSKQGVSYEQYF,TGTGCCAGCAGTAAACAGGGGGTGTCCTACGAGCAGTACTTC
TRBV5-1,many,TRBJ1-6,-,CASSSSLSRMNSPLHF,TGCGCCAGCAGCTCCTCCCTTTCCAGGATGAATTCACCCCTCCACTTT
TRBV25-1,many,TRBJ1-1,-,CASRNSNTEAFF,TGTGCCAGCAGAAACAGCAACACTGAAGCTTTCTTT
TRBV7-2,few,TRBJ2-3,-,CASSLGADPGLDTQYF,TGTGCCAGCAGCTTAGGTGCGGACCCGGGTTTGGATACGCAGTATTTT
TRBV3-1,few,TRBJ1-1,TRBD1,CASSQRDRETEAFF,TGTGCCAGCAGCCAACGCGACAGGGAAACTGAAGCTTTCTTT
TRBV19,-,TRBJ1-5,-,CASSPLSGRYNQPQHF,TGTGCCAGTAGCCCACTCAGCGGACGGTACAATCAGCCCCAGCATTTT
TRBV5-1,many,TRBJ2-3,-,CASSLGVDTQYF,TGCGCCAGCAGCTTGGGGGTAGATACGCAGTATTTT
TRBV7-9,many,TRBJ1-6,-,CASSLNFGSYNSPLHF,TGTGCCAGCAGCTTAAATTTCGGCTCCTATAATTCACCCCTCCACTTT
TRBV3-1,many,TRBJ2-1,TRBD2,CASSHFLPGTSGVDEQFF,TGTGCCAGCAGCCATTTTCTTCCGGGGACTAGCGGGGTTGATGAGCAGTTCTTC
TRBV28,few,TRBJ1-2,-,CASSPEVAYHYGYTF,TGTGCCAGCAGTCCCGAGGTGGCATACCACTATGGCTACACCTTC
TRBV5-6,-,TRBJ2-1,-,CASSLILSHEQFF,TGTGCCAGCAGCTTGATCCTTTCCCATGAGCAGTTCTTC
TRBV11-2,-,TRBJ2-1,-,CASSPIRDKRWMEQFF,TGTGCCAGCAGCCCCATCCGGGACAAGAGATGGATGGAGCAGTTCTTC
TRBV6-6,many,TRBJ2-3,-,CASTGPQDTQYF,TGTGCCAGCACCGGCCCCCAGGATACGCAGTATTTT
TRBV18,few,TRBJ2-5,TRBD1,CASSPPGTGITTQYF,TGTGCCAGCTCACCTCCCGGGACAGGGATTACGACCCAGTACTTC
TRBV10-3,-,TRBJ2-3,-,CAISGQGDDTQYF,TGTGCCATCAGTGGACAAGGGGACGATACGCAGTATTTT
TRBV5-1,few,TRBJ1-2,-,CASINEGDYGYTF,TGCGCCAGCATCAATGAAGGGGACTATGGCTACACCTTC
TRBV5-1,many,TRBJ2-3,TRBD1,CASRKTGGPDTQYF,TGCGCCAGCAGGAAAACAGGGGGACCAGATACGCAGTATTTT